The 20 T cell receptor beta chains reported below all come from one sample, sequenced in a study of graft-versus-host responses after intestinal transplantation. Intraepithelial lymphocytes and lamina propria lymphocytes were released through processing of graft tissue. Profiling relied on immunoSEQ multiplex PCR, and the TCRdb table lists in-frame clones only, not all of them. Among over 15,000 clones listed, 74% were seen once. The sequences come from ileum tissue, collected 14 days after transplant. The source of these receptors is a human patient who received an intestinal transplant, so some T cells may come from the graft donor.

The chain recombines TRBV5-4 with TRBJ1-6; the D is unclear. This CDR3 region has 14 residues. The V gene's germline CDR1 is SGHNT and CDR2 YYREEE (reference sequence). Trimming removed 0 bases from V and 10 bases from J, with 11 bases in between. CDR3 sequence: CASSLEGLNSPLHF. The CDR3 bases are TGTGCCAGCAGCTTGGAAGGACTGAACTCACCCCTCCACTTT.

This clone was recorded once. The rearrangement links TRBV10-3 to TRBJ2-7; D is undetermined. The germline CDR1 and CDR2 sequences are ENHRY and SYGVKD. The CDR3 is made up of 14 amino acids. The V gene lost 6 bases and the J gene lost 6 bases, with 18 bases spanning the gap. The CDR3 sequence: CAISLSQVSGEQYF. The CDR3 DNA is TGTGCCATCAGCCTCTCCCAGGTTTCGGGCGAGCAGTACTTC.

This rearrangement joins TRBV5-4 to TRBJ2-1; TRBD2 matches at 13 bases. CDR3 length: 14 amino acids. Germline V lookup: CDR1 SGHNT, CDR2 YYREEE (reference sequence). The junction had 5 bases not matched to a gene; V was cut back by 4 bases and J by 10 bases. CDR3 loop: CASSPGLAGEEQFF. DNA for the CDR3: TGTGCCAGCAGCCCAGGACTAGCGGGAGAAGAGCAGTTCTTC.

This clone was found a few times. The chain links TRBV5-1 to TRBJ1-2, with 8 bases identical to TRBD1. The CDR3 sequence is 14 residues long. Germline V gives CDR1 SGHRS, CDR2 YFSETQ. The V segment lost 2 bases and the J segment 0 bases; nucleotides outside the gene matches: 0. CDR3 sequence (DNA): TGCGCCAGCAGCTTACAGGGGGCTAACTATGGCTACACCTTC. Its protein is CASSLQGANYGYTF.

CDR3 in amino acids: CASSEMGGGYTF. The DNA for the CDR3 is TGTGCCAGCAGTGAAATGGGGGGGGGCTACACCTTC. The gene calls are TRBV6-1 and TRBJ1-2; a weak D match, TRBD1 (5 bases). V was trimmed by 2 bases and J by 8 bases, leaving 9 bases between them. The germline gives CDR1 MNHNS, CDR2 SASEGT. The CDR3 spans 12 residues.

The chain links TRBV7-9 to TRBJ2-1; D unresolved. V shed 5 bases and J shed 4 bases, with 6 bases lying between them. Germline V gene data show CDR1 as SEHNR and CDR2 as FQNEAQ (reference sequence). The CDR3 has 12 amino acids. CDR3 in amino acids: CASSETYNEQFF. DNA for the CDR3: TGTGCCAGCAGCGAGACTTACAATGAGCAGTTCTTC.

The chain joins TRBV9 to TRBJ2-7; 8 bases align to TRBD2. The ends lost 3 bases at V and 5 bases at J; junction bases unmatched: 7. Germline loops: CDR1 SGDLS, CDR2 YYNGEE. The length of the CDR3 is 14 residues. The CDR3: CASSGGGSGHEQYF. The DNA for the CDR3 is TGTGCCAGCAGCGGCGGGGGGTCGGGACACGAGCAGTACTTC.

A few counts support this clone. The chain is built from TRBV10-3 and TRBJ1-2; no clear D. Germline CDR1 and CDR2: ENHRY and SYGVKD. This CDR3 has 14 residues. Trimming pared 3 bases from V and 7 bases from J, leaving 15 bases between. The DNA of the CDR3 is TGTGCCATCAGTGATGGTCAGTTGCTCACTGGCTACACCTTC. Encoded protein: CAISDGQLLTGYTF.

This clone was observed a single time. The chain joins TRBV7-9 to TRBJ2-7, with 8 bases lining up with TRBD2. V shed 5 bases and J 4 bases; nucleotides not matched to a gene: 13. Germline CDR1 reads SEHNR; CDR2 reads FQNEAQ (reference sequence). The length of the CDR3 is 16 residues. In DNA form, the CDR3 reads TGTGCCAGCAGCCCAGAATGGAGCGGGAGTGGTTACGAGCAGTACTTC. Translated, it gives CASSPEWSGSGYEQYF. Full variable domain (missing parts from reference TRBV7-9 and TRBJ2-7): DTGVSQNPRHKITKRGQNVTFRCDPISEHNRLYWYRQTLGQGPEFLTYFQNEAQLEKSRLLSDRFSAERPKGSFSTLEIQRTEQGDSAMYLCASSPEWSGSGYEQYFGPGTRLTVT.

This clone was counted between two and nine times. CDR3 nucleotides: TGCGCCAGCAGCTGGGGGACAGAATGGACTGAAGCTTTCTTT. Translation: CASSWGTEWTEAFF. This chain links TRBV5-1 with TRBJ1-1; TRBD1 matches at 7 bases. This CDR3 is built from 14 residues. The junction had 7 bases not matched to a gene; V was cut back by 3 bases and J by 5 bases. The germline gives CDR1 SGHRS, CDR2 YFSETQ.

The V gene is TRBV30, the J gene TRBJ1-5; no firm D call. Germline loops: CDR1 GTSNPN, CDR2 SVGIG (reference sequence). Between the trimmed V and J ends, which lost 1 base and 7 bases, there was a span of 11 bases. The CDR3 totals 13 residues. CDR3 bases: TGTGCCTGGAGTGGAGGGAGGTCCCAGCCCCAGCATTTT. This gives the protein CAWSGGRSQPQHF.

V gene TRBV6-5 combines with J gene TRBJ2-3; D may be TRBD2 (5 bases). V was pared by 3 bases and J by 1 base, with 11 bases between. The CDR3 loop spans 15 amino acids. Per the germline V gene, CDR1 is MNHEY and CDR2 is SVGAGI. CDR3 region: CASSYVGVGTDTQYF. Written as DNA, the CDR3 is TGTGCCAGCAGTTATGTGGGAGTTGGCACAGATACGCAGTATTTT.

This sequence joins TRBV27 and TRBJ1-1; D call uncertain. This CDR3 has 14 residues. V lost 5 bases to trimming and J lost 4 bases, with 14 bases between them. Per germline, CDR1 MNHEY and CDR2 SMNVEV (reference sequence). CDR3 residues: CASSRQPLGTEAFF. CDR3 nucleotide sequence: TGTGCCAGCAGTCGACAACCATTGGGCACTGAAGCTTTCTTT.

The rearrangement links TRBV2 to TRBJ1-5; the D is unclear. V was pared by 7 bases and J by 2 bases, with 9 bases between. The V gene's germline CDR1 is SNHLY and CDR2 FYNNEI. This CDR3 is built from 13 residues. The CDR3 spells CASTDIGNQPQHF. CDR3 in DNA: TGTGCCAGCACAGACATCGGCAATCAGCCCCAGCATTTT.

The V gene is TRBV5-1, the J gene TRBJ2-4; 7 nucleotides align to TRBD1. The junction had 6 bases not matched to a gene; V was cut back by 3 bases and J by 0 bases. Germline V CDR1 and CDR2: SGHRS, YFSETQ. The CDR3 spans 16 residues. In DNA, the CDR3 is TGCGCCAGCAGCTCGGGACAGAAACTAGCCAAAAACATTCAGTACTTC. This codes for CASSSGQKLAKNIQYF. The whole variable domain, filled in from reference TRBV5-1 and TRBJ2-4, reads KAGVTQTPRYLIKTRGQQVTLSCSPISGHRSVSWYQQTPGQGLQFLFEYFSETQRNKGNFPGRFSGRQFSNSRSEMNVSTLELGDSALYLCASSSGQKLAKNIQYFGAGTRLSVL.

This clone was recorded once. The rearrangement uses TRBV7-2 and TRBJ1-3, with no clear D. V lost 1 base and J lost 2, with 6 bases in between. The V gene's germline CDR1 is SGHTA and CDR2 FQGNSA. The CDR3 covers 14 residues. CDR3 in amino acids: CASSLGGTGNTIYF. For the CDR3, the DNA is TGTGCCAGCAGCTTAGGCGGCACTGGAAACACCATATATTTT.

The V and J genes are TRBV18 and TRBJ2-3; D gene unclear. Germline CDR1 KGHSH, CDR2 LQKENI. Trimming took off 2 bases at V and 5 bases at J, with 2 bases between the two ends. The CDR3 runs 11 residues. In nucleotides, the CDR3 is TGTGCCAGCTCACCAGGAGATACGCAGTATTTT. Protein product: CASSPGDTQYF.

This rearrangement joins TRBV5-1 to TRBJ2-7; tentatively, D is TRBD2 (6 bases). The V end lost 4 bases, the J end lost 3 bases, and 14 bases lay between the germline ends. The CDR3 covers 14 residues. Germline lookup yields CDR1 SGHRS and CDR2 YFSETQ. The CDR3 loop reads CASSPPGLHYEQYF. The CDR3 coding sequence is TGCGCCAGCAGCCCCCCGGGACTCCACTACGAGCAGTACTTC.

This rearrangement joins TRBV4-2 to TRBJ2-7; 7 positions match TRBD2. Losses at the gene ends were 0 bases for V and 4 bases for J; bases not matched to a gene: 3. In germline, CDR1 is LGHNA, CDR2 YNFKEQ. This CDR3 is 14 amino acids long. The CDR3 is CASSQDVGGYEQYF. The CDR3 DNA follows: TGTGCCAGCAGCCAAGACGTGGGAGGGTACGAGCAGTACTTC.

J is TRBJ1-1 and V is TRBV5-6; possibly TRBD1 for D (5 bases). The germline V gene has CDR1 SGHDT and CDR2 YYEEEE. CDR3 length: 12 amino acids. V shed 4 bases and J shed 7 bases, with 11 bases lying between them. As DNA, the CDR3 is TGTGCCAGCAGCCCCGCGGGGGGTGAAGCTTTCTTT. Protein sequence: CASSPAGGEAFF.